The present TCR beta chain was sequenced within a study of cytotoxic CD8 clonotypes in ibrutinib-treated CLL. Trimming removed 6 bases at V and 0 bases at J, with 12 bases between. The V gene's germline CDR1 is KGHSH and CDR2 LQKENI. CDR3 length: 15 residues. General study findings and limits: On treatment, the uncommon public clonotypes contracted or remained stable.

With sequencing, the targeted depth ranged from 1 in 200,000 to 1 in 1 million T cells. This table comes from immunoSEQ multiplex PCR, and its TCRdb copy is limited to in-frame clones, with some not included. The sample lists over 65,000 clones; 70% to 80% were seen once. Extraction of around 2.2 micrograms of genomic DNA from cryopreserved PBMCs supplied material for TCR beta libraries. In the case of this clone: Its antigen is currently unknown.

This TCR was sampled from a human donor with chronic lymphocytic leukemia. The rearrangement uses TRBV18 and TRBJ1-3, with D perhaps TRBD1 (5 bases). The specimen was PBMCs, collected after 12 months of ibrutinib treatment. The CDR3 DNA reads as TGTGCCAGCTCCGGCGGGACCCTCTCTGGAAACACCATATATTTT. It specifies CASSGGTLSGNTIYF. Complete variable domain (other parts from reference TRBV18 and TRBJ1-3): NAGVMQNPRHLVRRRGQEARLRCSPMKGHSHVYWYRQLPEEGLKFMVYLQKENIIDESGMPKERFSAEFPKEGPSILRIQQVVRGDSAAYFCASSGGTLSGNTIYFGEGSWLTVV.